The source of this T cell receptor (beta chain) is a study of Ad26.COV2.S vaccination and SARS-CoV-2 variants. On the study more broadly: This donor came from the COV1001 trial of Ad26.COV2.S. Intramuscular Ad26.COV2.S doses were given once or twice, 56 days apart. Notes on the study in general: Total T cell responses may have been underestimated by the TCR breadth and depth analyses.

Sequencing used immunoSEQ multiplex PCR; TCRdb keeps in-frame clones, though not all of them. The sample lists around 370,000 clones; around 84% were seen once. Treatment noted: around 19 received Ad26.COV2.S at low or high dose, single or two shots; 5 received placebo; per-sample allocation not given. Day 63 after the first vaccine or placebo injection was the time point for sampling. The germline V and J ends were trimmed by 5 bases and 6 bases, with 12 bases remaining between them. This CDR3 has 13 amino acids. Germline V gene data show CDR1 as SGHNT and CDR2 as YENEEA. Concerning this clone itself: As yet, its antigen is unknown.

The genes are TRBV11-3 and TRBJ2-3; the D gene is possibly TRBD1 (5 bases). Material: peripheral blood, obtained in a trial of Ad26.COV2.S vaccine versus placebo. This TCR was sampled from a person between 18 and 65 years old who received the Ad26.COV2.S COVID-19 vaccine or a placebo. CDR3 amino acids: CASSGPSGDTQYF. The CDR3, as DNA: TGTGCCAGCAGCGGACCCTCAGGGGATACGCAGTATTTT.